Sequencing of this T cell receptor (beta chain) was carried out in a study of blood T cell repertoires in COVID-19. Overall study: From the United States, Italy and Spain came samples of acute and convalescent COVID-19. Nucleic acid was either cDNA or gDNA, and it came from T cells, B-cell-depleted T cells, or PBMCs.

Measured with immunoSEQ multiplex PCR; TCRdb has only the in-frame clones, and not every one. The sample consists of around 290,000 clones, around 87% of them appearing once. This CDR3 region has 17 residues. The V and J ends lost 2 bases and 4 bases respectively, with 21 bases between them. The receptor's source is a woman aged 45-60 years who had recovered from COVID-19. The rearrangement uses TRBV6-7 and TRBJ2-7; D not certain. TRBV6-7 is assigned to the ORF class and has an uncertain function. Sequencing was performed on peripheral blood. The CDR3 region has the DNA TGTGCCAGCAGTTACCGACACGACGTTGGTATCAGGTACGAGCAGTACTTC. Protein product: CASSYRHDVGIRYEQYF.